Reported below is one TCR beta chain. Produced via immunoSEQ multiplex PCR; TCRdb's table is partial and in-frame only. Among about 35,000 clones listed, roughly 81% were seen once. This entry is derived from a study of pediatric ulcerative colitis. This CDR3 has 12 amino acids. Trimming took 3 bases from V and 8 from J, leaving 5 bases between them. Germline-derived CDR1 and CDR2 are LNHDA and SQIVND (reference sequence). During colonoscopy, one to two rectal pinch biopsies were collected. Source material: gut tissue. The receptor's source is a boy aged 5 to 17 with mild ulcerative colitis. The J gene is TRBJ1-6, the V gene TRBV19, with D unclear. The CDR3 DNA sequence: TGTGCCAGTAGTATTGGGGATTCACCCCTCCACTTT. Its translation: CASSIGDSPLHF.